This TCR beta chain is from a study of blood T cell repertoires in COVID-19. Study summary: COVID-19 samples from acute and convalescent phases originated in the United States, Italy and Spain. The cDNA or gDNA used as material had been derived from T cells, B-cell-depleted T cells, or PBMCs.

This CDR3 region has 13 residues. Germline CDR1 and CDR2: SGHTA and FQGTGA. V lost 5 bases and J lost 10, with 17 bases in between. Profiling relied on immunoSEQ multiplex PCR, and the TCRdb table lists in-frame clones only, not all of them. The repertoire has nearly 110,000 clones, approximately 80% of them found once; the top ten carry around 15%. Source material: peripheral blood. This chain uses TRBV7-3 with TRBJ1-1; tentatively, D is TRBD1 (5 bases). This TCR came from a woman aged 55-70 years with acute or convalescent COVID-19. CDR3 coding DNA: TGTGCCAGCAGCCCGGCAGACAGTATAGTAGCTTTCTTT. This gives the protein CASSPADSIVAFF.